One sample yielded the 9 T cell receptor beta chains listed below, sequenced in a study of beta chain features in type 1 diabetes. The authors reverse transcribed all of the isolated RNA, so sequencing captured expressed TCRB transcripts. Libraries were prepared by immunoSEQ multiplex PCR; TCRdb keeps only in-frame clonotypes and omits some of them. This table holds roughly 450,000 clones, roughly 11% found once. The source material was naive CD4+ T cells from blood. These receptor sequences come from a woman aged 18-30 years in good health.

As DNA, the CDR3 is TGTGCCAGCAGCTTGGCCGGGACAAGCTACACCTTC. The encoded protein is CASSLAGTSYTF. The rearrangement joins TRBV7-9 to TRBJ1-2; a possible D gene is TRBD1 (6 bases). The CDR3 has 12 amino acids. Germline CDR1 is SEHNR and CDR2 is FQNEAQ (reference sequence). V lost 3 bases to trimming and J lost 9 bases, with 11 bases between them.

The chain joins TRBV9 to TRBJ2-3, with a tentative D call TRBD2 (7 bases). Per germline, CDR1 SGDLS and CDR2 YYNGEE. Trimming took 0 bases from V and 2 from J, leaving 13 bases between them. There are 16 residues in the CDR3. This chain's CDR3 is CASSVDLAGATDTQYF. The CDR3 DNA follows: TGTGCCAGCAGCGTAGATCTTGCGGGGGCCACAGATACGCAGTATTTT.

The chain couples TRBV6-5 to TRBJ2-1; 8 bases agree with TRBD1. The CDR3 totals 15 residues. V shed 5 bases and J 5 bases; nucleotides not matched to a gene: 8. CDR1 is MNHEY, CDR2 SVGAGI, per germline. The chain's CDR3 is CASSNNRDRNNEQFF. CDR3 coding DNA: TGTGCCAGCAGTAATAACCGGGACAGGAACAATGAGCAGTTCTTC.

This clone showed up just a few times. This chain uses TRBV29-1 with TRBJ1-1, with 7 nucleotides matching TRBD1. This CDR3 contains 15 residues. CDR1 SQVTM and CDR2 ANQGSEA come from the germline V gene. V trimming: 6 bases; J trimming: 0 bases; junction bases outside the gene matches: 10. In nucleotides, the CDR3 is TGCAGCGTGGCCTACAGGGGAATACTGAACACTGAAGCTTTCTTT. It yields the protein CSVAYRGILNTEAFF. The whole variable domain, filled in from reference TRBV29-1 and TRBJ1-1, reads SAVISQKPSRDICQRGTSLTIQCQVDSQVTMMFWYRQQPGQSLTLIATANQGSEATYESGFVIDKFPISRPNLTFSTLTVSNMSPEDSSIYLCSVAYRGILNTEAFFGQGTRLTVV.

This clone was observed a handful of times. The V and J genes are TRBV4-2 and TRBJ2-5; TRBD2 matches 12 bases. The V gene's germline CDR1 is LGHNA and CDR2 YNFKEQ. The CDR3 totals 15 residues. Trimming removed 4 bases from V and 3 bases from J; junction bases left unmatched: 3. The CDR3, as DNA: TGTGCCAGCAGCCCCCGGACTAGCGGGGAAGAGACCCAGTACTTC. It specifies CASSPRTSGEETQYF.

Only a few counts were recorded for this clone. This sequence joins TRBV19 and TRBJ2-4; D is ambiguous. Trimming removed 5 bases at V and 2 bases at J, with 16 bases between. CDR3 size: 16 residues. The germline CDR1 and CDR2 sequences are LNHDA and SQIVND (reference sequence). CDR3 sequence (DNA): TGTGCCAGTAGTTCTGACGGTGGGGTAACCAAAAACATTCAGTACTTC. This gives the protein CASSSDGGVTKNIQYF. The whole variable domain, remainder taken from reference TRBV19 and TRBJ2-4, is DGGITQSPKYLFRKEGQNVTLSCEQNLNHDAMYWYRQDPGQGLRLIYYSQIVNDFQKGDIAEGYSVSREKKESFPLTVTSAQKNPTAFYLCASSSDGGVTKNIQYFGAGTRLSVL.

A few counts support this clone. This sequence joins TRBV7-9 and TRBJ2-5; maybe TRBD1 (6 bases). The CDR3 covers 19 residues. The germline V gene has CDR1 SEHNR and CDR2 FQNEAQ (reference sequence). Trimming pared 2 bases from V and 1 base from J, leaving 23 bases between. CDR3 protein: CASSLMSSRGPRTQETQYF. Written as DNA, the CDR3 is TGTGCCAGCAGCTTAATGAGTTCCAGGGGACCGCGAACCCAAGAGACCCAGTACTTC.

The chain combines TRBV29-1 with TRBJ2-5; 7 bases align to TRBD1. The CDR3 is made up of 13 amino acids. Germline V gene data show CDR1 as SQVTM and CDR2 as ANQGSEA. Trimming at V came to 4 bases and at J to 3 bases, leaving 5 bases not matched to a gene. CDR3 sequence (DNA): TGCAGCGTTGTGAGGACAGGCAAAGAGACCCAGTACTTC. Amino acid sequence: CSVVRTGKETQYF.

The chain uses TRBV28 and TRBJ2-1; 9 bases are shared with TRBD1. Germline CDR1 is MDHEN and CDR2 is SYDVKM. After removal of 6 bases from V and 7 bases from J, the junction contained 4 bases not matched to a gene. There are 13 residues in the CDR3. CDR3 sequence (DNA): TGTGCCAGCAGGATGACAGGGGGAAATGAGCAGTTCTTC. Amino acids: CASRMTGGNEQFF.